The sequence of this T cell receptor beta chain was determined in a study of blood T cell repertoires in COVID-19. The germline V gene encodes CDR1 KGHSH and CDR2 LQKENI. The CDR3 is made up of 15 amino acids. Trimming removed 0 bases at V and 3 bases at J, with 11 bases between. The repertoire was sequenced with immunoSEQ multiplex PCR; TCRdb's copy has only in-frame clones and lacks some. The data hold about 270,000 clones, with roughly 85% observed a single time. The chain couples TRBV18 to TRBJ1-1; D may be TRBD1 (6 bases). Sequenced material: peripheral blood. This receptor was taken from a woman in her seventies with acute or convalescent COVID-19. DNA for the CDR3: TGTGCCAGCTCACCACCGGCAGGGGAGTACACTGAAGCTTTCTTT. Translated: CASSPPAGEYTEAFF.